This T cell receptor (beta chain) derives from a study of T cells in Graves' hyperthyroidism and ophthalmopathy. Uncontrolled infection, other autoimmune disease, pregnancy or lactation barred patients from enrollment. The TCR beta CDR3 regions underwent amplification using RNA transcripts as the source. Using the HTBI primer set, a first-round RT-PCR was run on the TCR CDR3. TCRdb ran MiXCR on the multiplex PCR reads and lists one entry per CDR3 protein. Of hundreds of thousands of distinct CDR3 sequences in the sample, under 25% were seen once. With 1 base removed from V and 4 bases from J, the gap between germline ends came to 10 bases. The CDR3 is 14 residues long. Germline-derived CDR1 and CDR2 are MDHEN and SYDVKM.

The specimen was blood. J is TRBJ1-2 and V is TRBV28, with D maybe TRBD1 (5 bases). This receptor was obtained from a man in his thirties or forties with Graves' ophthalmopathy. The CDR3 bases are TGTGCCAGCAGTTTATTTGGGGGTACCTATGGCTACACCTTC. It is translated as CASSLFGGTYGYTF.